Listed below are T cell receptor beta chains from one sample, sequenced in a study of blood T cell repertoires in COVID-19. Generated by immunoSEQ multiplex PCR, the TCRdb table keeps only in-frame clones and is missing some. Among approximately 300,000 clones listed, around 90% were seen once. What was sequenced was PBMCs or T cells enriched from blood (not recorded which). The receptors stem from a man aged 55 to 70 who had recovered from COVID-19. CDR3s include the opening cysteine and the closing phenylalanine or tryptophan. The D gene is left open where the match is weak. Some rows mark clone size as missing; the rest say once, few, many or name a class of expanded clone.

d_call	clone_size	v_call	j_call	cdr3_nt	cdr3_aa
TRBD2	-	TRBV7-2	TRBJ2-7	TGTGCCAGCAGCATGGGGACTAGCGGGACCCACGAGCAGTACTTC	CASSMGTSGTHEQYF
-	-	TRBV15	TRBJ2-7	TGTGCCACCAGCAGACCCCGCAACCGGGACTCAGCCTACGAGCAGTACTTC	CATSRPRNRDSAYEQYF
TRBD2	-	TRBV3-1/TRBV3-2	TRBJ2-2	TGTGCCAGCAGCCAAGAGGCGACTAGCGGGAGGACCGGGGAGCTGTTTTTT	CASSQEATSGRTGELFF
-	few	TRBV7-2	TRBJ2-2	TGTGCCAGCAGCTTGCAGCGCTACACCGGGGAGCTGTTTTTT	CASSLQRYTGELFF
TRBD2	once	TRBV6-5	TRBJ2-1	TGTGCCAGCAGTTACCGGACTAGCGGGATTTACAATGAGCAGTTCTTC	CASSYRTSGIYNEQFF
-	-	TRBV24-1	TRBJ2-1	TGTGCCACCAGTGATTATCGGACAAGGGATGAGCAGTTCTTC	CATSDYRTRDEQFF
-	-	TRBV19	TRBJ1-5	TGTGCCAGTACCGCTTTCCCCCAGGCTTTTAGCAATCAGCCCCAGCATTTT	CASTAFPQAFSNQPQHF
-	once	TRBV30	TRBJ1-1	TGTGCCTGGAGTGTTACCCACCTAGTAGCTTTCTTT	CAWSVTHLVAFF
-	-	TRBV7-3	TRBJ1-1	TGTGCCAGCAGCTTGGGGCAGGGGTTTAATATGAACACTGAAGCTTTCTTT	CASSLGQGFNMNTEAFF
TRBD1	-	TRBV5-1	TRBJ1-2	TGCGCCAGCAGCGCCGGGACAGGGATTTTCTATGGCTACACCTTC	CASSAGTGIFYGYTF
TRBD1	-	TRBV6-2/TRBV6-3	TRBJ1-6	TGTGCCAGCAGTTACTCGTCCAGGGGGCCTTCACCCCTCCACTTT	CASSYSSRGPSPLHF
TRBD2	-	TRBV24-1	TRBJ2-2	TGTGCCACCAGTGACCGACGGGGGAGGGGATACACCGGGGAGCTGTTTTTT	CATSDRRGRGYTGELFF
-	-	TRBV6-5	TRBJ2-7	TGTGCCAGCAGTCCCCTAGGAGCCTACGAGCAGTACTTC	CASSPLGAYEQYF
-	-	TRBV3-1/TRBV3-2	TRBJ1-3	TGTGCCAGCAGTCTCGCCAGGGTTTACTCTGGAAACACCATATATTTT	CASSLARVYSGNTIYF
-	few	TRBV6-6	TRBJ1-2	TGTGCCAGCAGCAGGGGCCCACCTAACTATGGCTACACCTTC	CASSRGPPNYGYTF
TRBD1	-	TRBV5-1	TRBJ2-2	TGCGCCAGCAGCGGGACGGAGGACAGGTCCACCGGGGAGCTGTTTTTT	CASSGTEDRSTGELFF
TRBD1	-	TRBV5-4	TRBJ2-2	TGTGCCAGCAGGAGGGACAGGGCGAACACCGGGGAGCTGTTTTTT	CASRRDRANTGELFF
-	-	TRBV6-5	TRBJ1-3	TGTGCCAGCACACCTAACTCTGGAAACACCATATATTTT	CASTPNSGNTIYF
-	-	TRBV18	TRBJ2-3	TGTGCCAGCTCACCACTATCCTCGACAGATACGCAGTATTTT	CASSPLSSTDTQYF
-	-	TRBV14	TRBJ1-2	TGTGCCAGCAGCCAAGATCCGGTTCACTATGGCTACACCTTC	CASSQDPVHYGYTF
-	-	TRBV4-2	TRBJ2-7	TGTGCCAGCAGCCAAGAAATAGGCAGGTTAAGCTCCTACGAGCAGTACTTC	CASSQEIGRLSSYEQYF
-	-	TRBV28	TRBJ1-1	TGTGCCAGCACCGGGCGGATTGGACAGCCGGCCCACACTGAAGCTTTCTTT	CASTGRIGQPAHTEAFF
TRBD1	-	TRBV6-5	TRBJ1-1	TGTGCCAGCAGCCGAAAAAGACAGGGTGAAGCTTTCTTT	CASSRKRQGEAFF
-	-	TRBV6-5	TRBJ2-5	TGTGCCAGCAGTTACTCCTGGGCCCAAGAGACCCAGTACTTC	CASSYSWAQETQYF
TRBD2	-	TRBV5-5	TRBJ2-7	TGTGCCAGCAGCTTAACTAGCGGGAGATCCTACGAGCAGTACTTC	CASSLTSGRSYEQYF
-	few	TRBV6-5	TRBJ1-6	TGTGCCAGCAGTTCAGGGAATAATTCACCCCTCCACTTT	CASSSGNNSPLHF
-	-	TRBV5-1	TRBJ2-5	TGCGCCAGCAGCTTGGGGGGCAGCGCAGAGACCCAGTACTTC	CASSLGGSAETQYF
-	-	TRBV5-4	TRBJ2-5	TGTGCCAGCAGCTTGGCGTCAGAACAAGAGACCCAGTACTTC	CASSLASEQETQYF
-	-	TRBV9	TRBJ1-5	TGTGCCAGCAGCGGCGACAGAAATCAGCCCCAGCATTTT	CASSGDRNQPQHF
-	-	TRBV21-1	TRBJ2-4	TGTGCCAGCAGTCCGACAGTAGCCAAAAACATTCAGTACTTC	CASSPTVAKNIQYF
TRBD2	-	TRBV28	TRBJ2-2	TGTGCCAGCAGTTTACACGGGCTAGCGGACACCGGGGAGCTGTTTTTT	CASSLHGLADTGELFF
-	-	TRBV28	TRBJ1-4	TGTGCCAGCAGTATACCGGACTCTAATGAAAAACTGTTTTTT	CASSIPDSNEKLFF
TRBD1	-	TRBV7-9	TRBJ1-4	TGTGCCAGCAGCTTGGCAGGGGGTCTTGTTGAAAAACTGTTTTTT	CASSLAGGLVEKLFF
TRBD2	few	TRBV7-6	TRBJ2-2	TGTGCCAGCAGCTCTCGGCAGGCTAGCGGGAGTCCCGGGGAGCTGTTTTTT	CASSSRQASGSPGELFF
-	-	TRBV29-1	TRBJ2-7	TGCTCCTCAAAGAGGGTCGGTGGTGGATGGGTAACGGGCGAGCAGTACTTC	CSSKRVGGGWVTGEQYF
-	-	TRBV5-6	TRBJ2-5	TGTGCCAGCAGCTTGCATACAGGGAAGCAAGAGACCCAGTACTTC	CASSLHTGKQETQYF
TRBD1	-	TRBV19	TRBJ1-3	TGTGCCAGTAGTCCAGCCCTTGGACAGGAGACTTTCTCTGGAAACACCATATATTTT	CASSPALGQETFSGNTIYF
TRBD1	-	TRBV6-5	TRBJ2-1	TGTGCCAGCAGACAGGGGCTCGACAATGAGCAGTTCTTC	CASRQGLDNEQFF
TRBD1	-	TRBV28	TRBJ1-4	TGTGCCAGCCGACGAACAGGGGGAGTGGAAGAAAAACTGTTTTTT	CASRRTGGVEEKLFF
TRBD1	-	TRBV18	TRBJ1-2	TGTGCCAGCTCTCCTACAGGGGGCGCGGTAGGCTACACCTTC	CASSPTGGAVGYTF
-	-	TRBV6-8	TRBJ2-5	TGTGCCAGCAGTTACGGAGTCAGATCCATACAAGAGACCCAGTACTTC	CASSYGVRSIQETQYF
TRBD1	-	TRBV6-8	TRBJ1-6	TGTGCCAGCAGCAAAGGGGGACAGGGGTCAAATAATTCACCCCTCCACTTT	CASSKGGQGSNNSPLHF
-	-	TRBV18	TRBJ2-7	TGTGCCAGCTCAGGGATGGCAGACGCGGGCGAGCAGTACTTC	CASSGMADAGEQYF
TRBD2	once	TRBV2	TRBJ2-3	TGTGCCAGCAGTACCCGGGGACTAGCGAATTGGGGCACAGATACGCAGTATTTT	CASSTRGLANWGTDTQYF
TRBD1	-	TRBV7-3	TRBJ2-7	TGTGCCAGCAGCTTATTTTCGCCGGGACAGGGGGCCAGCGAGCAGTACTTC	CASSLFSPGQGASEQYF
TRBD1	-	TRBV6-6	TRBJ1-5	TGTGCCAGCAGCCAAGGGACAGGGGGAACTCAGCCCCAGCATTTT	CASSQGTGGTQPQHF
-	-	TRBV18	TRBJ1-1	TGTGCCAGCTCACTTACGGGCACTGAAGCTTTCTTT	CASSLTGTEAFF
TRBD1	-	TRBV6-5	TRBJ1-3	TGTGCCAGCAGTTATAACGACAGGGGACGTGGAAACACCATATATTTT	CASSYNDRGRGNTIYF
TRBD2	once	TRBV10-1	TRBJ2-3	TGCGCCAGCAGTGATGGTCGGTCTAGCGGGCGCACAGATACGCAGTATTTT	CASSDGRSSGRTDTQYF
-	once	TRBV9	TRBJ2-6	TGTGCCAGCAGCCATAAACAGAGCTCTGGGGCCAACGTCCTGACTTTC	CASSHKQSSGANVLTF
-	-	TRBV20-1	TRBJ2-3	TGCAGTGCTAGTGGGCAGGCGAACACAGATACGCAGTATTTT	CSASGQANTDTQYF
TRBD1	-	TRBV6-5	TRBJ2-7	TGTGCCAGCACCGACCCCGGTAGGGGGCACGACGAGCAGTACTTC	CASTDPGRGHDEQYF
TRBD1	-	TRBV6-5	TRBJ1-4	TGTGCCAGCAGTTCCTACCGGGACAGATATGAAAAACTGTTTTTT	CASSSYRDRYEKLFF
TRBD2	-	TRBV4-2	TRBJ2-5	TGTGCCAGCAGCCAAGATGGGGAGGGGTTCGGTGCAGAGACCCAGTACTTC	CASSQDGEGFGAETQYF
-	-	TRBV6-1	TRBJ2-1	TGTGCCAGCAGTGAAGGCGGGTTCCCTGAGCAGTTCTTC	CASSEGGFPEQFF
TRBD1	few	TRBV2	TRBJ1-1	TGTGCCAGCAGGACAGGACAGGGTGGAACTGAAGCTTTCTTT	CASRTGQGGTEAFF
-	-	TRBV30	TRBJ2-7	TGTGCCTGGAAAAACAGTCCCTACGAGCAGTACTTC	CAWKNSPYEQYF
TRBD1	-	TRBV27	TRBJ1-5	TGTGCCAGTAAAAGGGGACAGGGAAGCAATCAGCCCCAGCATTTT	CASKRGQGSNQPQHF
TRBD1	-	TRBV19	TRBJ1-2	TGTGCCAGTAGTAGACCGGGACAGGGGAGTTGGGGCTACACCTTC	CASSRPGQGSWGYTF
TRBD1	once	TRBV5-6	TRBJ1-4	TGTGCCAGCAGCTTCCGGGACAGGTTCCCCTTTAATGAAAAACTGTTTTTT	CASSFRDRFPFNEKLFF